The rows below give T cell receptor beta chains drawn from one sample of a study of blood T cell repertoires in COVID-19. Here immunoSEQ multiplex PCR was the method, and the copy in TCRdb shows in-frame clones only, minus some. The sample holds approximately 480,000 clones; 89% are singletons and the top ten take around 0.95%. The sequenced material came from peripheral blood. All receptors come from a young man with COVID-19, enrolled during active disease. Each CDR3 is given without its conserved first and last residue. The order of the fields is V gene, CDR3 protein.

V gene: TRBV2
CDR3 protein: ASSLVARREQY

V gene: TRBV11-3
CDR3 protein: ASSEQANEQF

V gene: TRBV2
CDR3 protein: ASSEQGAGETQY

V gene: TRBV5-1
CDR3 protein: ASSRDITYEQY

V gene: TRBV3-1/TRBV3-2
CDR3 protein: ASSQEVAGVPGDTQY

V gene: TRBV6-5
CDR3 protein: ASSWDSTGTQY

V gene: TRBV19
CDR3 protein: ASSKTVRGYEQY

V gene: TRBV2
CDR3 protein: ASSEAGRGGTDTQY

V gene: TRBV28
CDR3 protein: ASSPVLSRDSYEQY

V gene: TRBV13
CDR3 protein: ASSPRPTGGGTEAF

V gene: TRBV12-3/TRBV12-4
CDR3 protein: ASSLMGGSPLH

V gene: TRBV6-5
CDR3 protein: ASSYSGQGNEKLF

V gene: TRBV2
CDR3 protein: ASSVPEYNSPLH

V gene: TRBV5-1
CDR3 protein: ASSFEQGWDTQY

V gene: TRBV7-9
CDR3 protein: ASSDGDRVRETQY

V gene: TRBV4-2
CDR3 protein: ASSQEPGQGGNSPLH

V gene: TRBV7-3
CDR3 protein: ASSLLGTDTQY

V gene: TRBV21-1
CDR3 protein: ASSIEQVSHGYT

V gene: TRBV14
CDR3 protein: ASSQVQRGGWQETQY

V gene: TRBV24-1
CDR3 protein: ATSEGQGIETQY

V gene: TRBV7-9
CDR3 protein: ASSLARQGRGQETQY

V gene: TRBV29-1
CDR3 protein: SVVKRMNTEAF

V gene: TRBV24-1
CDR3 protein: ATSDPAGGGSYNEQF

V gene: TRBV11-2
CDR3 protein: ASSSSSGSTYEQY

V gene: TRBV5-1
CDR3 protein: ASSFRAGVRQETQY